This T cell receptor beta chain stems from a study of control samples from healthy donors and cancer patients. Sequencing was performed with immunoSEQ multiplex PCR; in TCRdb, only in-frame clones are kept and a portion is missing. In the table there are around 90,000 clones, around four fifths of which are singletons. J was trimmed by 0 bases and V by 2 bases; bases with no gene match: 15. Per the germline V gene, CDR1 is KGHSH and CDR2 is LQKENI. CDR3 length: 20 residues. This sequence originates from a man aged 25 to 45 in good health. Sequenced material: blood. V gene TRBV18 combines with J gene TRBJ1-2, with 10 bases lining up with TRBD1. The CDR3 loop is CASSPTYSGTGARANYGYTF. The CDR3 DNA reads as TGTGCCAGCTCACCAACATATTCCGGGACAGGGGCCAGAGCTAACTATGGCTACACCTTC.